One sample yielded the 10 T cell receptor beta chains listed below, sequenced in a study of cytomegalovirus exposure and HLA in healthy donors. 60 Vbeta and 13 Jbeta primers were used in PCR. Using immunoSEQ multiplex PCR, the repertoire was profiled, and TCRdb retains in-frame clones only, with some absent. The top ten hold about 7.1% of the sample, which has approximately 150,000 clones, about three fifths seen once. Material: PBMCs. The receptors were gathered from a woman aged 60-75 years in good health and CMV-seropositive.

V usage is TRBV20-1 and J usage is TRBJ1-5; D might be TRBD1 (5 bases). The CDR3 extends over 11 amino acids. With 0 bases removed from V and 8 bases from J, the gap between germline ends came to 5 bases. Germline V gene lookup returns CDR1 DFQATT and CDR2 SNEGSKA (reference sequence). CDR3 sequence: CSAREGEPQHF. CDR3 in DNA: TGCAGTGCTAGAGAAGGGGAGCCCCAGCATTTT.

The CDR3 region has the DNA TGCAGCGTTGGGGGGGCCCGGGACAGGGGATCGGGAAACACCATATATTTT. It yields the protein CSVGGARDRGSGNTIYF. The chain uses TRBV29-1 and TRBJ1-3; 10 bases line up with TRBD1. The CDR3 is 17 residues long. The V gene end was trimmed by 4 bases and the J gene end by 4 bases; junction bases not matched to a gene: 13. Looked up from germline, CDR1 is SQVTM and CDR2 is ANQGSEA.

The table lists this clone with a few counts. The chain combines TRBV10-3 with TRBJ2-3, with 8 bases fitting TRBD1. Germline V gene sequence: CDR1 ENHRY, CDR2 SYGVKD. V gave up 7 bases and J gave up 1 base; unmatched junction bases: 4. The CDR3 sequence is 14 residues long. The DNA for the CDR3 is TGTGCCATCAAGGGGACAGGAGGCACAGATACGCAGTATTTT. Encoded protein: CAIKGTGGTDTQYF.

The rearrangement links TRBV5-1 to TRBJ2-1, with 7 positions matching TRBD2. Unmatched junction bases numbered 9, after V lost 4 bases and J lost 5 bases. The CDR3 spans 15 residues. Germline lookup yields CDR1 SGHRS and CDR2 YFSETQ. In DNA form, the CDR3 reads TGCGCCAGCAGCGATCGGAGGGGAGGGGACAATGAGCAGTTCTTC. Protein: CASSDRRGGDNEQFF.

In its sample, this clone was seen a few times. The V call is TRBV15, the J call TRBJ2-2, with 7 bases that match TRBD1. Germline V gives CDR1 LNHNV, CDR2 YYDKDF (reference sequence). The V segment lost 0 bases and the J segment 7 bases; nucleotides outside the gene matches: 8. The CDR3 totals 16 residues. The CDR3: CATSREKTGYVGELFF. CDR3 bases: TGTGCCACCAGCAGAGAAAAGACAGGGTACGTCGGGGAGCTGTTTTTT.

On this clone: The same CDR3 can be traced to other DNA sequences in this sample. This chain links TRBV16 with TRBJ1-2; D remains unclear. The CDR3 loop spans 13 amino acids. Germline V gene sequence: CDR1 KGHSY, CDR2 FQNENV. The V end lost 2 bases, the J end lost 7 bases, and 11 bases lay between the germline ends. For the CDR3, the DNA is TGTGCCAGCAGCCAACTTTCGGGTTTTGGCTACACCTTC. This encodes CASSQLSGFGYTF.

This clone was recorded only once. V is TRBV6-5 and J is TRBJ2-5; TRBD1 might be the D (6 bases). CDR1 and CDR2 from the germline V gene are MNHEY and SVGAGI. V shed 2 bases and J shed 5 bases, with 9 bases lying between them. CDR3 length: 13 residues. In DNA, the CDR3 is TGTGCCAGCAGTTACAACAGGGAGGAGACCCAGTACTTC. The encoded protein is CASSYNREETQYF.

The chain is built from TRBV27 and TRBJ1-2; D may be TRBD1 (5 bases). The length of the CDR3 is 11 residues. Trimming removed 11 bases from V and 8 bases from J, with 15 bases in between. Per germline, CDR1 MNHEY and CDR2 SMNVEV (reference sequence). The CDR3, as DNA: TGTGCCGGCCGTCGGGGGGAAGGCTACACCTTC. Its protein is CAGRRGEGYTF.

The chain has TRBV27 and TRBJ2-1, with 8 nucleotides matching TRBD2. J gave up 3 bases and V 6 bases, and 7 bases lay outside the gene matches. The CDR3 has 15 residues. Germline V lookup: CDR1 MNHEY, CDR2 SMNVEV (reference sequence). CDR3 DNA sequence: TGTGCCAGCAGCACCGGGACTAGTTTCTACAATGAGCAGTTCTTC. It is translated as CASSTGTSFYNEQFF.

The chain employs TRBV2 and TRBJ1-1; D unresolved. The V gene lost 5 bases and the J gene lost 4 bases, with 11 bases spanning the gap. The CDR3 contains 13 residues. Germline values: CDR1 SNHLY, CDR2 FYNNEI. As DNA, the CDR3 is TGTGCCAGCAGTTATAGGGAGGGCACTGAAGCTTTCTTT. Translating gives CASSYREGTEAFF.